The entry below describes one TCR beta chain. What it binds is unknown. Each donor's status was that of a healthy bone marrow donor. In the PCR, 60 Vbeta and 13 Jbeta primers were used. This table comes from immunoSEQ multiplex PCR, and its TCRdb copy is limited to in-frame clones, with some not included. The table has about 130,000 clones, around four fifths seen once; the top ten hold approximately 1.5%. The data are from a study of cytomegalovirus exposure and HLA in healthy donors. V shed 7 bases, J shed 4 bases, and the junction held 11 bases outside the gene matches. The CDR3 runs 15 residues. Germline lookup yields CDR1 MNHEY and CDR2 SVGAGI. Study-wide results and caveats: It was reportedly the case that the classifier diagnosed cytomegalovirus status with high specificity and sensitivity. A later analysis, which compared TCR beta chains of equal frequency, found the HLA-associated ones more clonally expanded.

V gene TRBV6-5 combines with J gene TRBJ2-5; TRBD1 agrees at 8 bases. The sequenced sample consisted of PBMCs. This clonotype was obtained from a female donor in good health and CMV-seronegative. CDR3 protein: CASTLDRDRSETQYF. DNA for the CDR3: TGTGCCAGCACTTTAGACCGGGACAGGTCAGAGACCCAGTACTTC.